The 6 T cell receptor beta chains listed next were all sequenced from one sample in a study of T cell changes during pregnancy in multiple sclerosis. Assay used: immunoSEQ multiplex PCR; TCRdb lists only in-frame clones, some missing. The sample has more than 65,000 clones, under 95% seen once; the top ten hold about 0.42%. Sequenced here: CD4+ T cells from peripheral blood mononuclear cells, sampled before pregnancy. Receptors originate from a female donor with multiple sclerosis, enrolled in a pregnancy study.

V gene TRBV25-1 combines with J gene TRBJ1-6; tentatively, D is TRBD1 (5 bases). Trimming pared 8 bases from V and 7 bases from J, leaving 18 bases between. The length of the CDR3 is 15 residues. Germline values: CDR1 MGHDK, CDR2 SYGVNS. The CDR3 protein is CASQGPTGGNSPLHF. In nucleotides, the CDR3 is TGTGCCAGCCAAGGGCCGACGGGGGGAAATTCACCCCTCCACTTT.

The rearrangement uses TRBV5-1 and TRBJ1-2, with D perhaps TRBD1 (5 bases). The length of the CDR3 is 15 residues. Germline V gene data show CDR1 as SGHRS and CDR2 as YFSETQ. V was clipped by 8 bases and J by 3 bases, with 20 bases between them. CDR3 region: CASRTTTDSDYGYTF. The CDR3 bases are TGCGCCAGTAGAACCACCACTGACAGCGACTATGGCTACACCTTC.

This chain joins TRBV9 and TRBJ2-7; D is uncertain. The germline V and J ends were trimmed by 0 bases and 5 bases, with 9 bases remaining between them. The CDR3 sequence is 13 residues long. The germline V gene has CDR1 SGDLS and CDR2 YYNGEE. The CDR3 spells CASSVEPSNEQYF. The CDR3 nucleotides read TGTGCCAGCAGCGTAGAACCCAGTAACGAGCAGTACTTC.

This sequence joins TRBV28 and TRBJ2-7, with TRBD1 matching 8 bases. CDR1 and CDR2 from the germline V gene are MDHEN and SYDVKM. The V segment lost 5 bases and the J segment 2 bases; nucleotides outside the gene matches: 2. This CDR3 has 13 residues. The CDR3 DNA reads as TGTGCCAGCAGTCCAGGGGGCCCCTACGAGCAGTACTTC. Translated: CASSPGGPYEQYF.

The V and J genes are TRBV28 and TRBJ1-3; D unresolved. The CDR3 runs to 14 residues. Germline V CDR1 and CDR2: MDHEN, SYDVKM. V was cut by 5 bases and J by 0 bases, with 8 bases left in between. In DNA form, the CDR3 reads TGTGCCAGCAGTCTAAGACTCTCTGGAAACACCATATATTTT. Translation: CASSLRLSGNTIYF.

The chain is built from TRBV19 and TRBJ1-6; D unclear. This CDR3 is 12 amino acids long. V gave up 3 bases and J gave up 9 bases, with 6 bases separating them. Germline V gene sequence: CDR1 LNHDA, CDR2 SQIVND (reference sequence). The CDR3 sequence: CASSISTSPLHF. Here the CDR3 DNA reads TGTGCCAGTAGTATCAGTACTTCACCCCTCCACTTT.